The sequence of this T cell receptor beta chain was determined in a study of T-cell reconstitution after alpha-beta-depleted transplantation in children. V shed 6 bases, J shed 5 bases, and the junction held 12 bases outside the gene matches. Per germline, CDR1 DFQATT and CDR2 SNEGSKA (reference sequence). CDR3 length: 14 amino acids. Construction of the TCRbeta library involved unique molecular identifiers. TCRdb re-analysed the PCR reads in MiXCR, keeping a single row per CDR3 protein. The sample carries 350,000 to 450,000 distinct CDR3 sequences, about 14% recorded once. This clonotype was recorded a few times.

This sequence joins TRBV20-1 and TRBJ2-5, with 7 positions matching TRBD1. This receptor was taken from a human donor who donated a stem cell graft to a child with Fanconi anemia. The sequencing used PBMCs, collected from the stem cell graft. The CDR3 DNA reads TGCAGTGCCCCGGGGCGACAGGGAGATGAGACCCAGTACTTC. It translates to CSAPGRQGDETQYF.